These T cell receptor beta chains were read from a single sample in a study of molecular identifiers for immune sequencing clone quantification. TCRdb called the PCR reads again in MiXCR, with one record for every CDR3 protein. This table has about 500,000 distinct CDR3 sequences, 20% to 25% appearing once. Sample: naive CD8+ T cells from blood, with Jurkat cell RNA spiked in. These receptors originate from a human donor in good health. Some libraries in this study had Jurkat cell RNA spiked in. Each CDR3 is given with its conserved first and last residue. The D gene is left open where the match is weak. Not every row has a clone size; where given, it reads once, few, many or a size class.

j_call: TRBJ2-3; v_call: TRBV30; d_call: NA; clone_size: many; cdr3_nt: TGTGCCTGGAGTGTACGGAATAGAAGGATCACAGATACGCAGTATTTT; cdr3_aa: CAWSVRNRRITDTQYF
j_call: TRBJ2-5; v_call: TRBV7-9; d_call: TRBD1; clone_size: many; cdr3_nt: TGTGCCAGCAGCCCATGGACAGGGACCTCCGGGGAGACCCAGTACTTC; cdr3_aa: CASSPWTGTSGETQYF
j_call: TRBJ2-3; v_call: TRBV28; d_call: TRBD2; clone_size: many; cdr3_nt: TGTGCCAGCTCCACGGGGCTAGCGGGGCTGGCAGATACGCAGTATTTT; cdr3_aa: CASSTGLAGLADTQYF
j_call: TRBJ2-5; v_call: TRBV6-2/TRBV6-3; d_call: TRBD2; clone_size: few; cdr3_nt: TGTGCCAGCACCGGGACTAGCGGGAGGGAGACCCAGTACTTC; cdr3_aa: CASTGTSGRETQYF
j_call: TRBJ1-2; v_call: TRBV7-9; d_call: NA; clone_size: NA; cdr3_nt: TGTGCCAGCAGCACGGACACGTTGAACTATGGCTACACCTTC; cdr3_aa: CASSTDTLNYGYTF
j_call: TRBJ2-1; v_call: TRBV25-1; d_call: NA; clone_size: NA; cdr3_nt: TGTACCAGCAGGGGGGACTGGGGAAGCTACAATGAGCAGTTCTTC; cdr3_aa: CTSRGDWGSYNEQFF
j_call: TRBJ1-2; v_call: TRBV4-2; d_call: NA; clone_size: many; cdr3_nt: TGTGCCAGCAGCCCAATGGGTTCGGGCGACTATGGCTACACCTTC; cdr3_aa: CASSPMGSGDYGYTF
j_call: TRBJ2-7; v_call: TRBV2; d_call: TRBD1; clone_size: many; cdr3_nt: TGTGCCAGCAGCCGGGACAGGGCCTACGAGCAGTACTTC; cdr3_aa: CASSRDRAYEQYF
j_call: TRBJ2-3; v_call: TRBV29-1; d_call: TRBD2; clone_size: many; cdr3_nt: TGCAGCGTTGTACCTTGGACTAGCGGGGGGACAGATACGCAGTATTTT; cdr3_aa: CSVVPWTSGGTDTQYF
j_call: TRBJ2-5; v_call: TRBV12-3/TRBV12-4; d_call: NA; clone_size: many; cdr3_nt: TGTGCCAGCAGTTCCTTGGGATTCGGAGGCCCGTACCAAGAGACCCAGTACTTC; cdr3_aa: CASSSLGFGGPYQETQYF
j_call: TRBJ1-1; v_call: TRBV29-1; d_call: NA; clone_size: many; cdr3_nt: TGCAGCGTTGAAGGGGGGGCGGCTGAAGCTTTCTTT; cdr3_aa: CSVEGGAAEAFF
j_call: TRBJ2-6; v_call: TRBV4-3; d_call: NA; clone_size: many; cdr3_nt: TGCGCCAGCAGCCAAGACGCCGCCGTATCCGGGGCCAACGTCCTGACTTTC; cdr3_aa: CASSQDAAVSGANVLTF
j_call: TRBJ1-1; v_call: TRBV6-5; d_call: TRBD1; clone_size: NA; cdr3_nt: TGTGCCAGCAGTTACCACGACAGGGGGCTTCGGACTGAAGCTTTCTTT; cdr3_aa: CASSYHDRGLRTEAFF
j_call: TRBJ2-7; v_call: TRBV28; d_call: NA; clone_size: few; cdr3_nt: TGTGCCAGCAGTCTCCGCGGGACGAAAGACTACGAGCAGTACTTC; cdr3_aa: CASSLRGTKDYEQYF
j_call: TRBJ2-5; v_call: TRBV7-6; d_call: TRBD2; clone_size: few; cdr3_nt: TGTGCCAGCAGCTTAGGATACTGGACTAGCGGGGGGGCAGACCTCCAAGAGACCCAGTACTTC; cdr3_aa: CASSLGYWTSGGADLQETQYF
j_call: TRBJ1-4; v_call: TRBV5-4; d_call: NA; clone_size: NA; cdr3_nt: TGTGCCAGCAGCGGCGGGACGGATACCTATTCAACTAATGAAAAACTGTTTTTT; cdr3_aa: CASSGGTDTYSTNEKLFF
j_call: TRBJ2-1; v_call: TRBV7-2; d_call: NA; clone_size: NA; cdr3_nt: TGTGCCAGCAGCCCGAGCCCGGGACCTTGGGGCAATAAGCAGTTCTTC; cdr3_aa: CASSPSPGPWGNKQFF
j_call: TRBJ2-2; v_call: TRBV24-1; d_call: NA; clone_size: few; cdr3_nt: TGTGCCACCAGTGCAGGCGAGGAGCTGTTTTTT; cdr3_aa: CATSAGEELFF
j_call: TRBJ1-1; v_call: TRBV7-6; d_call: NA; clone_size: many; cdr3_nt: TGTGCCAGCAGCCCCCCAGACAGTACTGAAGCTTTCTTT; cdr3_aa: CASSPPDSTEAFF
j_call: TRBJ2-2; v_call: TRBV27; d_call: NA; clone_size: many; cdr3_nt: TGTGCCAGCAGTCAGGGTCCCGGGGAGCTGTTTTTT; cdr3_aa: CASSQGPGELFF
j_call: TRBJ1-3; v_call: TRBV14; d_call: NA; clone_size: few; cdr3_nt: TGTGCCAGCAGCCAAGAGCGATGGTTTACGGGAAACACCATATATTTT; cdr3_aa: CASSQERWFTGNTIYF
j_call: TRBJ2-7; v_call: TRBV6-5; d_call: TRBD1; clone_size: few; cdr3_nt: TGTGCCAGCAGCGACACGGGACAGGGGGCTGGCGAGCAGTACTTC; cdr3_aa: CASSDTGQGAGEQYF
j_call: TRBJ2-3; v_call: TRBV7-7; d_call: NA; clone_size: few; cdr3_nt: TGTGCTAGCAGCTTAGGTGTCGGATTTCAGGATACGCAGTATTTT; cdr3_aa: CASSLGVGFQDTQYF
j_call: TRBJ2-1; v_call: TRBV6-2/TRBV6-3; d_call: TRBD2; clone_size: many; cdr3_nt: TGTGCCAGCAGTTACTCGATCGGGACTACGTACAATGAGCAGTTCTTC; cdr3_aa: CASSYSIGTTYNEQFF
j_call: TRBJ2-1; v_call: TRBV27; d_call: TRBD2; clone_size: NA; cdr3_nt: TGTGCCAGCAGTTTATCGGGACTAGCGGGACTCAATGAGCAGTTCTTC; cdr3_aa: CASSLSGLAGLNEQFF
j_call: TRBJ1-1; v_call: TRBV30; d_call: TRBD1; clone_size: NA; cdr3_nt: TGTGCCTGGAGTGATATTGGACAGGGGAGAACTGAAGCTTTCTTT; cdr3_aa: CAWSDIGQGRTEAFF
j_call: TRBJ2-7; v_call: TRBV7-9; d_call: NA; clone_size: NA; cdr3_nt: TGTGCCAGCAGCTCTGACAGTTACGAGCAGTGCTTC; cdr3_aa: CASSSDSYEQCF
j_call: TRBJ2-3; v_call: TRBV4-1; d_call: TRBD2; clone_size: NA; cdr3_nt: TGCGCCAGCAGCCTAAGCGGGGGAACTAGCACAGATACGCAGTATTTT; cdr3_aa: CASSLSGGTSTDTQYF
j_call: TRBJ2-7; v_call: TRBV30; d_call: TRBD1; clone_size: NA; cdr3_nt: TGTGCCTGGAGTGTAATGAGGACAGGGGGTTCCTACGAGCAGTACTTC; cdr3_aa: CAWSVMRTGGSYEQYF
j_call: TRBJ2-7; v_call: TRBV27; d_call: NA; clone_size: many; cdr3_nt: TGTGCCAGCAGTCCGTCTACAGGGATGGGCTACGAGCAGTACTTC; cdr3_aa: CASSPSTGMGYEQYF
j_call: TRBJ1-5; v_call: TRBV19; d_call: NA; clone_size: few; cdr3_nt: TGTGCCAGTAGTATGTTCTCGGGGAATCAGCCCCAGCATTTT; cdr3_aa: CASSMFSGNQPQHF
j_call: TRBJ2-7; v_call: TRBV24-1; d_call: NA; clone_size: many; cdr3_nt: TGTGCCACCAGTGACTCCAGGGGATACGAGCAGTACTTC; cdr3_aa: CATSDSRGYEQYF
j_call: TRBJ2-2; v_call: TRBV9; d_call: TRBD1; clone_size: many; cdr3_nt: TGTGCCAGCAGCACCGGACAGGGGATGGACACCGGGGAGCTGTTTTTT; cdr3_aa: CASSTGQGMDTGELFF
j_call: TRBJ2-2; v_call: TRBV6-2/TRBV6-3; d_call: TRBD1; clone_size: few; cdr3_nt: TGTGCCAGCAGTTATAGGACAGGATACACCGGGGAGCTGTTTTTT; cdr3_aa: CASSYRTGYTGELFF
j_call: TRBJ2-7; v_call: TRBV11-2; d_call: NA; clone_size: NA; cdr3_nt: TGTGCCAGCAGCTTATTGAACGAGCAGTACTTC; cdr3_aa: CASSLLNEQYF
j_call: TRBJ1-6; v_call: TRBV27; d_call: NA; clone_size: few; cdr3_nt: TGTGCCAGCAGTTTATATGCCCATGCCTCACCCCTCCACTTT; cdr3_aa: CASSLYAHASPLHF
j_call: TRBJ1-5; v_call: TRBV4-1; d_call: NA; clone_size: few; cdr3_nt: TGCGCCAGCAGCCAAGACAGGGATTACCAGCCCCAGCATTTT; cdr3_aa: CASSQDRDYQPQHF
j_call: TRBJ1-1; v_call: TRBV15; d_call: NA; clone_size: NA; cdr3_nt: TGTGCCACCAGCAAAGATTTCCCCCTTGAAGCTTTCTTT; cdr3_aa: CATSKDFPLEAFF
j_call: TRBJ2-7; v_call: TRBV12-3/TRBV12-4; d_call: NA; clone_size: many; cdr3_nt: TGTGCCAGCAGCCCGGACCCGGACTCCTACGAGCAGTACTTC; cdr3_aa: CASSPDPDSYEQYF
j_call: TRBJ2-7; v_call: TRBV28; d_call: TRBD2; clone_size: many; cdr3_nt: TGTGCCAGCAGTCCCGGACTAGCGGGAGCCCACGAGCAGTACTTC; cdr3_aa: CASSPGLAGAHEQYF
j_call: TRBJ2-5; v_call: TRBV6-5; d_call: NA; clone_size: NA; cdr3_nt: TGTGCCAGCAGTCCAACGGCCGGCCAAGAGACCCAGTACTTC; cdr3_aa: CASSPTAGQETQYF
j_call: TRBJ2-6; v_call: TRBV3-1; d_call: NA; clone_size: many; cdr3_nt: TGTGCCAGCAGCAACGGGAATAGTTTGAAGACTTTC; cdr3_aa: CASSNGNSLKTF